This T cell receptor beta chain was captured in a study of T cells in Graves' hyperthyroidism and ophthalmopathy (dated by TCRdb to the late 2010s). Regarding the complete study: Peripheral blood samples were taken at initial diagnosis, before any treatment was given. TCR V-J signatures able to tell the groups apart were searched for in a discovery cohort of 90 to 100 patients, of whom over 40 had Graves' ophthalmopathy and about 60 had stable Graves' hyperthyroidism. An independent validation cohort of under 20 hyperthyroidism patients and roughly 16 patients who later progressed to ophthalmopathy tested prospective prediction of ophthalmopathy. The roughly 90 discovery patients were divided at random into training and test sets in a 7:3 ratio. Thyroid tissue and blood T-cell repertoires from several Graves' hyperthyroidism patients were also compared in the study. After blood sampling, hyperthyroidism patients were treated with methimazole at a starting dose of 30 mg daily, and ophthalmopathy patients were treated with high-dose intravenous methylprednisolone. According to the paper, TCR Vbeta CDR3 sequencing was carried out on 135 peripheral blood samples, which came from fewer than 50 ophthalmopathy, approximately 72 hyperthyroidism and some 17 progressor patients.

Looking up the germline V gene yields CDR1 MGHRA and CDR2 YSYEKL. V is reduced by 0 bases and J by 6 bases, leaving a spacing of 12 bases between them. From its cysteine to its phenylalanine, the CDR3 spans 15 amino acids. CDR3 DNA is the only sequence kept; it has 45 bases, read in frame from the first base. On the study overall, not on this receptor specifically: Most expanded thyroid clonotypes (frequency above 0.001) were also detected in blood, a finding suggesting that blood repertoires may reflect thyroid immune responses. In validation, the model predicted progression to ophthalmopathy a median of about 6.5 months before onset, with roughly 70% sensitivity and 72.22% specificity. Ophthalmopathy was separated from stable hyperthyroidism by a 13 V-J signature model, with around 88% sensitivity and around 81% specificity obtained in cross-validation and 80%/75% obtained in testing. No statistical method was used to set the sample size in advance, and investigators knew the group allocation.

Ophthalmopathy patients had moderately to severely active disease, Clinical Activity Score of at least 3, NOSPECS grade of at least 4, and duration under 3 months. Patients with uncontrolled infections, other autoimmune diseases, pregnancy or lactation were excluded. Clinical symptoms, serum thyroxine and TRAb, thyroid ultrasound, and orbital computed tomography formed the basis for the diagnoses. Ficoll-Paque density gradient centrifugation was used to isolate PBMCs from around 10 ml of fresh peripheral blood. Total RNA was extracted with Trizol reagent, and quality was checked on an Agilent 2100 Bioanalyzer. TCR beta CDR3 regions were amplified from RNA transcripts. A first-round RT-PCR of the TCR CDR3 used the HTBI primer set with the Qiagen OneStep RT-PCR kit. The libraries were constructed in a second round of multiplex PCR and then size-selected and purified. Sequencing of the libraries was done on an Illumina HiSeq2000 using paired-end 100 bp reads. Turning to the authors' computational methods: SOAPnuke was used to process the raw data, throwing out any read that contained adapters or uncalled bases, had a mean Phred below 15, or lacked an exact constant-primer or identifier match. COPE v1.2.5 was used to merge the high-quality paired reads, and each unique nucleotide sequence was defined as a clonotype. MiTCR v1.1 was used to align clonotypes to the IMGT TRBV, TRBD and TRBJ reference segments. Analysis was restricted to V-J combinations with a frequency above 0.0001, which covered 99.2% of repertoires. A TCS score was defined as the ratio between F50 (clonal expansion) and ExV (chaos), using BLOSUM62-based TCRdist between CDR3 peptides within each V-J. Welch's t-statistics and random forest reduced several hundred V-J features to 10 to 15, which were used in a naive Bayes classifier (R e1071). TCRdb reran the public reads through fastp at Q25 and MiXCR, keeping productive beta chains. When rows share a CDR3 protein, they turn into one entry using the most common DNA and genes. These V and J calls originate from TCRdb's pipeline instead of the authors' own analysis. The sample table records roughly 400,000 distinct CDR3 sequences; about 14% of these occur just once. The ten largest clones represent approximately 29% of the sample.

This clonotype was observed many times. The antigen it binds to is not known. Per-base quality was not reported, and no clone a single base away is much larger than it. Sequenced material: blood. This chain joins TRBV4-1 to TRBJ2-1, with the identity of the D gene unclear. This TCR was sampled from a man in his fifties or sixties with Graves' ophthalmopathy. The sequenced DNA: TGCGCCAGCAGCCAAGACCGGAGTGTAGGCAATGAGCAGTTCTTC. Translated, it gives CASSQDRSVGNEQFF.